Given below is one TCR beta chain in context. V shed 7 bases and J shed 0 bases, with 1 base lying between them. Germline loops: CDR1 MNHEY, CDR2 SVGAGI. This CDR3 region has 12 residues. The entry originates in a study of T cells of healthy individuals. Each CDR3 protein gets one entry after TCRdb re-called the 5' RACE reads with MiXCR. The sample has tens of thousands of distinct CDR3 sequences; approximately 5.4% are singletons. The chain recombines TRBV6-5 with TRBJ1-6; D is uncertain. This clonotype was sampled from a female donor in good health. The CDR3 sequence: CASNSYNSPLHF. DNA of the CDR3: TGTGCCAGCAACTCCTATAATTCACCCCTCCACTTT.